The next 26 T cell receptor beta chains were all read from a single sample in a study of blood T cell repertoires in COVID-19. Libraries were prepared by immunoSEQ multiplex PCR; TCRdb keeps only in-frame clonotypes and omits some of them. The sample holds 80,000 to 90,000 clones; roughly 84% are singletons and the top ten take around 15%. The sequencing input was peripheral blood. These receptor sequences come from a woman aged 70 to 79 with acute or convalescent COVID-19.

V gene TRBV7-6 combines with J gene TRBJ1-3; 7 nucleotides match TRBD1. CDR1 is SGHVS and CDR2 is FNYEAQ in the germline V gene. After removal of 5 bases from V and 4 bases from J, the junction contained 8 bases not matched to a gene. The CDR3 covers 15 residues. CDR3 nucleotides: TGTGCCAGCAGCCGCAGTACAGGGGCCGGAAACACCATATATTTT. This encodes CASSRSTGAGNTIYF.

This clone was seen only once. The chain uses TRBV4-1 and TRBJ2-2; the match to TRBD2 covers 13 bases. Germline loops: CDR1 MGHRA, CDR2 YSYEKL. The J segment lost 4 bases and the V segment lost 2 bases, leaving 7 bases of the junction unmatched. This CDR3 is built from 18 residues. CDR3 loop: CASSQPTSGGFATGELFF. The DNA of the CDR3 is TGCGCCAGCAGCCAACCGACTAGCGGGGGGTTCGCCACCGGGGAGCTGTTTTTT.

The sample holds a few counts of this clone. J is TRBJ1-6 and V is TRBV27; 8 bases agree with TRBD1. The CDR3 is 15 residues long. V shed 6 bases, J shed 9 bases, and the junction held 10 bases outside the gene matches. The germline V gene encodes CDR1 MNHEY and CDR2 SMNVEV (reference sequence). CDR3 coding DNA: TGTGCCAGCAGGCCGGACAGGGAGGTTTTTTCACCCCTCCACTTT. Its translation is CASRPDREVFSPLHF.

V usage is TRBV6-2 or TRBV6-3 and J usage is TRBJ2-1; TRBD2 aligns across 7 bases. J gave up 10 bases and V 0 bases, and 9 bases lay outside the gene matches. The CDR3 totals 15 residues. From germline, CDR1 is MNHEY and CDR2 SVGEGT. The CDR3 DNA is TGTGCCAGCAGTTACTCGACTAGCTTCCTGGGCGAGCAGTTCTTC. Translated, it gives CASSYSTSFLGEQFF.

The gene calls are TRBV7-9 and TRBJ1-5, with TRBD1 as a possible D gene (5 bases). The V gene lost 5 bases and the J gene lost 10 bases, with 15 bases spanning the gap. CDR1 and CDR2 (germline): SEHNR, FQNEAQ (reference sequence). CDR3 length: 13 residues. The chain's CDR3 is CASSPQDMNPQHF. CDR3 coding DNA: TGTGCCAGCAGCCCCCAGGACATGAATCCCCAGCATTTT.

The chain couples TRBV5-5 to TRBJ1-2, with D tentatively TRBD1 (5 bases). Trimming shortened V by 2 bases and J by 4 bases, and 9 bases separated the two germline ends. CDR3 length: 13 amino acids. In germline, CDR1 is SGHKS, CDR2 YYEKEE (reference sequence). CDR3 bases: TGTGCCAGCAGCTTCGATGACAGCTATGGCTACACCTTC. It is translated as CASSFDDSYGYTF.

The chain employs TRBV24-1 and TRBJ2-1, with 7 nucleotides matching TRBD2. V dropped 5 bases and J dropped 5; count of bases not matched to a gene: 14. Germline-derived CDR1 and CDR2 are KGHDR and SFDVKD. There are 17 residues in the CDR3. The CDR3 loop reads CATSVRKGLGSDNEQFF. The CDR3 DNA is TGTGCCACCAGTGTACGGAAAGGACTAGGATCGGACAATGAGCAGTTCTTC.

The DNA of the CDR3 is TGTGCCAGCAGCTTAGGGGCTAGCGGGACCACAGATACGCAGTATTTT. Translated, it gives CASSLGASGTTDTQYF. The genes are TRBV7-9 and TRBJ2-3; 9 nucleotides match TRBD2. The CDR3 runs to 16 residues. CDR1 is SEHNR, CDR2 FQNEAQ, per germline (reference sequence). J lost 2 bases, V lost 1 base, and 4 bases had no gene match.

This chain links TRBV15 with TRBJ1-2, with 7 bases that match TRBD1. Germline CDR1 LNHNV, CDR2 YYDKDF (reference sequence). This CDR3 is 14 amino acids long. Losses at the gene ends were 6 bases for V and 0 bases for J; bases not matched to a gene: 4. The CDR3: CATREGTANYGYTF. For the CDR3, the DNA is TGTGCCACCAGGGAAGGGACAGCTAACTATGGCTACACCTTC. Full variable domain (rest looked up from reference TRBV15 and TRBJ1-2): DAMVIQNPRYQVTQFGKPVTLSCSQTLNHNVMYWYQQKSSQAPKLLFHYYDKDFNNEADTPDNFQSRRPNTSFCFLDIRSPGLGDTAMYLCATREGTANYGYTFGSGTRLTVV.

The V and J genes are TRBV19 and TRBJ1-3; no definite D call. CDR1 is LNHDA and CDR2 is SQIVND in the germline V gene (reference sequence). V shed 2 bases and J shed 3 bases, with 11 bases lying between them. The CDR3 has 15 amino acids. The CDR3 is CASSIPKSSGNTIYF. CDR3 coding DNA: TGTGCCAGTAGTATACCAAAGTCCAGTGGAAACACCATATATTTT.

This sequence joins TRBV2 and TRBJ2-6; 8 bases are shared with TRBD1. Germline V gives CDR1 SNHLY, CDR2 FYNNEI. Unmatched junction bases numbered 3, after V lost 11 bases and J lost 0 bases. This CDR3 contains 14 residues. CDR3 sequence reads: CASTGGSGANVLTF. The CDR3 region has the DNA TGTGCCTCAACAGGGGGCTCTGGGGCCAACGTCCTGACTTTC.

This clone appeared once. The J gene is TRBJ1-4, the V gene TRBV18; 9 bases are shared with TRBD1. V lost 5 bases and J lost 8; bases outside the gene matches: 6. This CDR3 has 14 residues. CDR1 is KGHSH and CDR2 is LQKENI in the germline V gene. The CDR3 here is CASSRTGVGEKLFF. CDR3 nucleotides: TGTGCCAGCTCAAGGACAGGGGTTGGCGAAAAACTGTTTTTT. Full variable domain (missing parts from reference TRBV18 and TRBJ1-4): NAGVMQNPRHLVRRRGQEARLRCSPMKGHSHVYWYRQLPEEGLKFMVYLQKENIIDESGMPKERFSAEFPKEGPSILRIQQVVRGDSAAYFCASSRTGVGEKLFFGSGTQLSVL.

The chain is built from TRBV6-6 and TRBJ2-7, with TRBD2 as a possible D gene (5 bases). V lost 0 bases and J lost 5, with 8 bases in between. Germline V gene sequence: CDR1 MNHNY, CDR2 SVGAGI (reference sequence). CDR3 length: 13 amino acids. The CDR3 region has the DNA TGTGCCAGCAGTTACTCGCTGAGGGACGAGCAGTACGTC. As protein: CASSYSLRDEQYV.

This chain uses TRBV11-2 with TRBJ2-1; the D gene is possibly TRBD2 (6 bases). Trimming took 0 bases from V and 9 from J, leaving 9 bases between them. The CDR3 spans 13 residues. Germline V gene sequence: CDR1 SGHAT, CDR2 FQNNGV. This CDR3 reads CASSLDLSGEQFF. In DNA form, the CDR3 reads TGTGCCAGCAGCTTAGATCTTAGCGGTGAGCAGTTCTTC.

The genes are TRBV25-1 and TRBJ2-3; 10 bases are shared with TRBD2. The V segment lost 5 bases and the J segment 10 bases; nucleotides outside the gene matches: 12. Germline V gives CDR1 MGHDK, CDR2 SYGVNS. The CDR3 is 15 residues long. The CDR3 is CASSKMGLASGSQYF. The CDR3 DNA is TGTGCCAGCAGTAAAATGGGACTAGCGAGTGGGTCGCAGTATTTT.

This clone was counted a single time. The CDR3 region is CASSLTGTEAFF. The CDR3 DNA sequence: TGTGCCAGCAGCCTGACGGGCACTGAAGCTTTCTTT. This chain joins TRBV27 and TRBJ1-1, with no clear D. Germline V gene data show CDR1 as MNHEY and CDR2 as SMNVEV (reference sequence). The CDR3 contains 12 residues. Between the trimmed V and J ends, which lost 6 bases and 4 bases, there was a span of 9 bases.

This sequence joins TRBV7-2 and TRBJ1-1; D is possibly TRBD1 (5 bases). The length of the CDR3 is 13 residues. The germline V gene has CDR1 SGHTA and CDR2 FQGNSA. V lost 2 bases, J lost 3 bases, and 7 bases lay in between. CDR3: CASSLSGDTEAFF. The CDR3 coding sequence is TGTGCCAGCAGCTTATCGGGGGACACTGAAGCTTTCTTT.

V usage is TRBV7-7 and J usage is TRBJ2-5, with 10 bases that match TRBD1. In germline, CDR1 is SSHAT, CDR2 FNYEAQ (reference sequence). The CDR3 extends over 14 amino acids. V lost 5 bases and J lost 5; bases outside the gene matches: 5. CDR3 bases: TGTGCCAGCAGCGCCGGGACAGGGGTCGAGACCCAGTACTTC. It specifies CASSAGTGVETQYF. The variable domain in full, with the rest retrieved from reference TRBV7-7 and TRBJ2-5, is GAGVSQSPRYKVTKRGQDVTLRCDPISSHATLYWYQQALGQGPEFLTYFNYEAQPDKSGLPSDRFSAERPEGSISTLTIQRTEQRDSAMYRCASSAGTGVETQYFGPGTRLLVL.

The DNA of the CDR3 is TGTGCCAGCAGCTTAGTAGGTCCTAGCGGAGGTTCGCGGGAGACCCAGTACTTC. This gives the protein CASSLVGPSGGSRETQYF. The chain is built from TRBV7-6 and TRBJ2-5; TRBD2 matches 7 bases. Germline CDR1 and CDR2: SGHVS and FNYEAQ. The CDR3 consists of 18 residues. The V gene end was trimmed by 1 base and the J gene end by 5 bases; junction bases not matched to a gene: 16.

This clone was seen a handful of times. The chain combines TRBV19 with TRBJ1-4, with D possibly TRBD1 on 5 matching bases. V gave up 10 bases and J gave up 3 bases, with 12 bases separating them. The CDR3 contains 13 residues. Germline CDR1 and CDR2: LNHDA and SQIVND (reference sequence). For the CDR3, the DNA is TGTGCCACCTTCGGGGGGTCTAATGAAAAACTGTTTTTT. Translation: CATFGGSNEKLFF. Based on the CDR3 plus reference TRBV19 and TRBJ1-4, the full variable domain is DGGITQSPKYLFRKEGQNVTLSCEQNLNHDAMYWYRQDPGQGLRLIYYSQIVNDFQKGDIAEGYSVSREKKESFPLTVTSAQKNPTAFYLCATFGGSNEKLFFGSGTQLSVL.

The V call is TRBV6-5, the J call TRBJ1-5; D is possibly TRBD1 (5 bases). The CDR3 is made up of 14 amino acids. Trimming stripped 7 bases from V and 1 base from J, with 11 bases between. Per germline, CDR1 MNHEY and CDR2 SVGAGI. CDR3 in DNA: TGTGCCAGCATGGCGTCAGGGAGCAATCAGCCCCAGCATTTT. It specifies CASMASGSNQPQHF.

DNA of the CDR3: TGTGCCAGCAGCCAAGACAGGCCGAACACCGGGGAGCTGTTTTTT. It codes for CASSQDRPNTGELFF. The chain uses TRBV4-2 and TRBJ2-2, with no clear D. The CDR3 has 15 residues. Looked up from germline, CDR1 is LGHNA and CDR2 is YNFKEQ. Trimming removed 0 bases at V and 0 bases at J, with 5 bases between.

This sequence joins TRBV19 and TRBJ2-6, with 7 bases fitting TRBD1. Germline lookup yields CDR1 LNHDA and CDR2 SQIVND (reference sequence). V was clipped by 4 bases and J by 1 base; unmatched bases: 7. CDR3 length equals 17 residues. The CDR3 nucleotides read TGTGCCAGTAGTACGACAGGGATTGGGTCTGGGGCCAACGTCCTGACTTTC. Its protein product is CASSTTGIGSGANVLTF.

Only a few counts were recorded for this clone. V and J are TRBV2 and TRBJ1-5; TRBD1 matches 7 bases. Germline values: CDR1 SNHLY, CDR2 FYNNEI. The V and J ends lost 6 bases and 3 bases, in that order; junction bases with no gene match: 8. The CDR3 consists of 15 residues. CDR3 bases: TGTGCCAGCAGACCCGGGACAGCTCCCAATCAGCCCCAGCATTTT. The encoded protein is CASRPGTAPNQPQHF.

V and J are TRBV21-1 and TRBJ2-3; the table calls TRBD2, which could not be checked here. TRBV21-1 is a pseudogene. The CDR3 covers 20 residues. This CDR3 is CASSKERRLAGGIRTDTQYF. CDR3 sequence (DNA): TGTGCCAGCAGCAAAGAGCGTCGCCTAGCGGGAGGGATACGCACAGATACGCAGTATTTT.

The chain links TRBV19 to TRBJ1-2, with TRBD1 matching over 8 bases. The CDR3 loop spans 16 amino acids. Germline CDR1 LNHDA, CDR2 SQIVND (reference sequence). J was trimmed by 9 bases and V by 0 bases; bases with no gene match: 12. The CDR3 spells CASSIDMGQALRRYTF. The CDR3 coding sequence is TGTGCCAGTAGTATAGATATGGGACAGGCCCTCCGCCGCTACACCTTC.